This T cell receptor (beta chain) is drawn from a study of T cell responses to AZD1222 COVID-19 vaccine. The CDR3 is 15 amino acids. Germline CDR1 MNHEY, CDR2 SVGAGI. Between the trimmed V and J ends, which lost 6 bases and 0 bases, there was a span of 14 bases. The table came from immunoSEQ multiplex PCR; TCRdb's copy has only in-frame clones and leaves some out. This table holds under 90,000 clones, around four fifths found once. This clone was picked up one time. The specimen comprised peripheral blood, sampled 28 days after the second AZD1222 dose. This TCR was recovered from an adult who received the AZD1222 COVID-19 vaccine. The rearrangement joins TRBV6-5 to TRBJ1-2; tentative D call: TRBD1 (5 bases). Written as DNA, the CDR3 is TGTGCCAGCAGCCGTGACAGCCTTGCTAACTATGGCTACACCTTC. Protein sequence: CASSRDSLANYGYTF.